This TCR beta chain was identified during a study of cytomegalovirus exposure and HLA in healthy donors. V was clipped by 3 bases and J by 6 bases, with 8 bases between them. Germline lookup yields CDR1 PRHDT and CDR2 FYEKMQ (reference sequence). This CDR3 region has 12 residues. Both 60 Vbeta primers and 13 Jbeta primers went into the PCR. Using immunoSEQ multiplex PCR, the repertoire was profiled, and TCRdb retains in-frame clones only, with some absent. The sample includes 90,000 to 120,000 clones, around 72% of them seen just once. This chain links TRBV13 with TRBJ1-2; possible D gene TRBD1, 5 bases. The receptor was isolated from a woman aged 40 to 50 in good health and CMV-seropositive. The material sequenced was PBMCs. The CDR3 spells CASSLGHDGYTF. In nucleotides, the CDR3 is TGTGCCAGCAGCTTGGGGCACGATGGCTACACCTTC. Full variable domain (outside the CDR3, taken from reference TRBV13 and TRBJ1-2): AAGVIQSPRHLIKEKRETATLKCYPIPRHDTVYWYQQGPGQDPQFLISFYEKMQSDKGSIPDRFSAQQFSDYHSELNMSSLELGDSALYFCASSLGHDGYTFGSGTRLTVV.